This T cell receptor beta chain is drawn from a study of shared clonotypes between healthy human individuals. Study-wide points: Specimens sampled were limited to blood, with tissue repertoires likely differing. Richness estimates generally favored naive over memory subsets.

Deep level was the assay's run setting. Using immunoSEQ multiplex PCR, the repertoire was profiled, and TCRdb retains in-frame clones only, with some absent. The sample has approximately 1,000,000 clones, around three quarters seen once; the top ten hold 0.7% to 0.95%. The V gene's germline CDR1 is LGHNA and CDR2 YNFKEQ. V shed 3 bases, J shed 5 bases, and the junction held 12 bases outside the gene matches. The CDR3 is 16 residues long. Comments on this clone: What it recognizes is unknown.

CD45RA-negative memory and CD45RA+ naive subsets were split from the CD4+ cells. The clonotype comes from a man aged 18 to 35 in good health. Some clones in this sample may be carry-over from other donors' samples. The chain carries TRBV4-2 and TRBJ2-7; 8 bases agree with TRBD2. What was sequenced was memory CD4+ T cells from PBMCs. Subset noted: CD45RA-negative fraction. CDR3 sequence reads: CASSHTAGALLDEQYF. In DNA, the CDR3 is TGTGCCAGCAGCCACACAGCGGGAGCCCTTCTCGACGAGCAGTACTTC.